A selection of T cell receptor beta chains follows, all from one sample in a study of shared clonotypes between healthy human individuals. The assay was immunoSEQ multiplex PCR, and TCRdb's table has in-frame clones only and misses some. The sample has about 600,000 clones; approximately 97% are singletons. Sequencing was performed on naive CD4+ T cells sorted from blood. Receptor source: a woman in her 30s in good health. CDR3s include the opening cysteine and the closing phenylalanine or tryptophan. The order of the fields is J gene, D gene, clone size, V gene, CDR3 DNA, CDR3 protein. The D gene is left open where the match is weak. Clone size is stated in some rows and not others, as once, few, many or a class when expanded.

TRBJ2-3,TRBD2,-,TRBV10-3,TGTGCCATCCTGGCCGTTACTAGCGGGAGGGTAACGCAGTATTTT,CAILAVTSGRVTQYF
TRBJ2-7,-,-,TRBV19,TGTGCCAGTAGTATGCGAGGGGCGGCGGGCTACGAGCAGTACTTC,CASSMRGAAGYEQYF
TRBJ1-3,-,-,TRBV7-2,TGTGCCAGCAGCTTTAGAGTATCGAGCTCTGGAAACACCATATATTTT,CASSFRVSSSGNTIYF
TRBJ1-3,-,-,TRBV11-2,TGTGCCAGCAGCCTATCCATAATAGGAAACACCATATATTTT,CASSLSIIGNTIYF
TRBJ2-7,-,-,TRBV20-1,TGCAGTGCTAGAGCTGGTTCGGACTATCGGTTC,CSARAGSDYRF
TRBJ1-3,TRBD1,-,TRBV18,TGTGCCAGCTCACCGGGACAGGGGCGAAACACCATATATTTT,CASSPGQGRNTIYF
TRBJ2-7,TRBD1,-,TRBV14,TGTGCCAGCAGCCCCTTGGACAGGGGTCGCGAGCAGTACTTC,CASSPLDRGREQYF
TRBJ1-3,-,-,TRBV30,TGTGCCTGGAGTGTGAGTGAAAACACCATATATTTT,CAWSVSENTIYF
TRBJ2-7,-,-,TRBV28,TGTGCCAGCCCGTATGCGGGCTACGAGCAGTACTTC,CASPYAGYEQYF
TRBJ1-5,TRBD1,-,TRBV27,TGTGCCAGCAGCCCAGGACAGGGACGGATGTATAGCAATCAGCCCCAGCATTTT,CASSPGQGRMYSNQPQHF
TRBJ1-4,-,-,TRBV7-8,TGTGCCAGCAGCTGGAGAGAGGAAGGAGGTGAAAAACTGTTTTTT,CASSWREEGGEKLFF
TRBJ2-3,-,-,TRBV5-1,TGCGCCAGCAGCGGAAGACTAGTCACGACGGGAACAGATACGCAGTATTTT,CASSGRLVTTGTDTQYF
TRBJ2-7,-,-,TRBV6-5,TGTGCCAGCAGTTACTGGAGGGCGACGGGTTACGAGCAGTACTTC,CASSYWRATGYEQYF
TRBJ1-1,TRBD1,-,TRBV19,TGTGCCAGTAGAATCGGGACAGGGGGAAGTTACACTGAAGCTTTCTTT,CASRIGTGGSYTEAFF
TRBJ2-3,-,-,TRBV15,TGTGCCACCAGCAGAGATAGGGACGGGGATACGCAGTATTTT,CATSRDRDGDTQYF
TRBJ1-6,-,once,TRBV9,TGTGCCAGCAGCTTCACTATCGGGGGCCCCAATTCACCCCTCCACTTT,CASSFTIGGPNSPLHF
TRBJ1-4,TRBD1,once,TRBV5-8,TGTGCCAGCAGCCCCGGGACAGGAGTAACTAATGAAAAACTGTTTTTT,CASSPGTGVTNEKLFF
TRBJ2-7,TRBD2,once,TRBV7-9,TGTGCCAGCAAACTAGCGACCGGAGGTATATCGGGCGAGCAGTACTTC,CASKLATGGISGEQYF
TRBJ2-7,-,-,TRBV4-2,TGTGCCAGCAGCTTCTCCTACGAGCAGTACTTC,CASSFSYEQYF
TRBJ2-1,TRBD2,-,TRBV28,TGTGCCAGCAGTATCCCGGGACTAGCGACTGACAATGAGCAGTTCTTC,CASSIPGLATDNEQFF
TRBJ2-3,-,-,TRBV18,TGTGCCAGCTCCGACCTGGGGGGCCGAATTGATACGCAGTATTTT,CASSDLGGRIDTQYF
TRBJ2-1,-,-,TRBV5-6,TGTGCCAGCAAAGAGGAGGGGGTCGGCAATGAGCAGTTCTTC,CASKEEGVGNEQFF
TRBJ2-3,-,-,TRBV2,TGTGCCAGCAGAAGGCAGGGAAGCACAGATACGCAGTATTTT,CASRRQGSTDTQYF
TRBJ2-2,-,-,TRBV5-6,TGTGCCAGCAGCTTCTCAGGGGCCACCGGGGAGCTGTTTTTT,CASSFSGATGELFF
TRBJ2-7,TRBD2,once,TRBV5-1,TGCGCCAGCAGTCCCGCGGGGGACTACGAGCAGTACTTC,CASSPAGDYEQYF
TRBJ2-1,TRBD2,-,TRBV4-1,TGCGCCAGCAGCCAGCCGACTAGCAGCTACAATGAGCAGTTCTTC,CASSQPTSSYNEQFF
TRBJ1-1,-,-,TRBV25-1,TGTGCCAGCAGTGACAGGGTTGCGAACACTGAAGCTTTCTTT,CASSDRVANTEAFF
TRBJ2-7,-,once,TRBV5-1,TGCGCCAGCAGCTCCGACGGTAGTCTGGAGCAGTACTTC,CASSSDGSLEQYF
TRBJ1-1,TRBD1,-,TRBV7-9,TGTGCCAGCAGCTTCGGGACAGTGAACACTGAAGCTTTCTTT,CASSFGTVNTEAFF
TRBJ2-3,-,-,TRBV5-8,TGTGCCAGCAGCAGCTTTGATACGCAGTATTTT,CASSSFDTQYF
TRBJ2-7,TRBD1,-,TRBV5-1,TGCGCCAGCAGTCGGGACAGAGAGGGCTACGAGCAGTACTTC,CASSRDREGYEQYF